This T cell receptor beta chain is from a study of CD8 T cells in Susac syndrome. CDR1 SGHTA and CDR2 FQGTGA come from the germline V gene. The CDR3 is made up of 15 amino acids. Germline trimming cut 5 bases from V and 7 bases from J; bases unmatched to any gene: 9. CD8+ and CD4+ blood T cells underwent TCR beta sequencing. The RNA, about 0.45 to 1 ug, was put through reverse transcription using random hexamers. The TCR beta CDR3 was amplified by immunoSEQ multiplex PCR across 54 Vbeta, 13 Jbeta. One entry per CDR3 protein, called by TCRdb with MiXCR from the immunoSEQ multiplex PCR reads. The sample includes 330,000 or so distinct CDR3 sequences, approximately 85% of them seen just once.

The sequence was obtained from a human donor with multiple sclerosis. The sample consisted of CD8+ T cells from PBMCs. The chain has TRBV7-3 and TRBJ2-2; TRBD1 matches at 8 bases. The CDR3 region is CASSPTGGTNGELFF. As DNA, the CDR3 is TGTGCCAGCAGCCCCACAGGGGGTACTAACGGGGAGCTGTTTTTT.